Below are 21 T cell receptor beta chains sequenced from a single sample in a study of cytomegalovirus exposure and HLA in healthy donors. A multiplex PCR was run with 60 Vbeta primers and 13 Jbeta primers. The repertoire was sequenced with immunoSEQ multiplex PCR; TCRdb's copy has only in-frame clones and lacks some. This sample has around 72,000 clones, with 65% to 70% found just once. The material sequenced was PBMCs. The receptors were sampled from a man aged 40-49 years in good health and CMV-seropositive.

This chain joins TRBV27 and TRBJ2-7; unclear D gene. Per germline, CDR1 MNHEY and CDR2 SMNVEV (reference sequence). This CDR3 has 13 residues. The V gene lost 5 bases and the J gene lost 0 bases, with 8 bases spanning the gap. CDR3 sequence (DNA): TGTGCCAGCAGTCCCAGTACCTCCTACGAGCAGTACTTC. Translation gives CASSPSTSYEQYF.

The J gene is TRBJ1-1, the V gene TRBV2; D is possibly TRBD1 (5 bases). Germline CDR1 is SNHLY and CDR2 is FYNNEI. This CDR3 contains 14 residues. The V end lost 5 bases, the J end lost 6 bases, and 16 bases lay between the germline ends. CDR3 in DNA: TGTGCCAGCAGTATGGGTTCGGGAGGGGCTGAAGCTTTCTTT. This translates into CASSMGSGGAEAFF.

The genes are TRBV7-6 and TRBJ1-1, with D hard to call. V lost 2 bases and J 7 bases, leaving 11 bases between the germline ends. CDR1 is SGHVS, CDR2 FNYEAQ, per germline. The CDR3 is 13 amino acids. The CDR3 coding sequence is TGTGCCAGCAGCTTAAGCTCCGCCGGTGAAGCTTTCTTT. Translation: CASSLSSAGEAFF.

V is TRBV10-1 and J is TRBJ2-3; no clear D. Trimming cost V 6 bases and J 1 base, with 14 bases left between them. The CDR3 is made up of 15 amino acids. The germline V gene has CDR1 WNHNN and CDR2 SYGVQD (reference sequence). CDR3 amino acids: CASSEPLSRTDTQYF. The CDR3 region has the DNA TGCGCCAGCAGCGAACCACTTTCTCGCACAGATACGCAGTATTTT.

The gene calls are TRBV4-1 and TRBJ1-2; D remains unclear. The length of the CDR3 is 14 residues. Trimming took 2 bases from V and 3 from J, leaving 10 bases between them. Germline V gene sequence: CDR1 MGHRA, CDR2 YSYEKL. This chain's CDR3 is CASSQRVEYYGYTF. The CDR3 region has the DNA TGCGCCAGCAGCCAACGCGTGGAGTACTATGGCTACACCTTC.

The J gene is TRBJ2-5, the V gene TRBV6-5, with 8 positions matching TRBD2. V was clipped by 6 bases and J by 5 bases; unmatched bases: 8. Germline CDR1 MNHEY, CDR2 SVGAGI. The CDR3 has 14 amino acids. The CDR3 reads CASSSRRGGETQYF. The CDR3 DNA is TGTGCCAGCAGCTCTCGTCGGGGGGGGGAGACCCAGTACTTC.

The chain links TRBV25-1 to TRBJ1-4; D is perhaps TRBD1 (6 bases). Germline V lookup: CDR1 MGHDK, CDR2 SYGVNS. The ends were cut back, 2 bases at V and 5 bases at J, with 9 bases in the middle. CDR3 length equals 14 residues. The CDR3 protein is CASSEEGGNEKLFF. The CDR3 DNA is TGTGCCAGCAGTGAAGAGGGGGGGAATGAAAAACTGTTTTTT.

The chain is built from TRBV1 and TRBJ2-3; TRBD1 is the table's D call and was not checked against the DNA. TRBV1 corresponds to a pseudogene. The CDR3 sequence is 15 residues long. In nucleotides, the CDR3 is TGCACCAGCCGTCCATGGGGGCTTCTGACAGATACGCAGTATTTT. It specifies CTSRPWGLLTDTQYF.

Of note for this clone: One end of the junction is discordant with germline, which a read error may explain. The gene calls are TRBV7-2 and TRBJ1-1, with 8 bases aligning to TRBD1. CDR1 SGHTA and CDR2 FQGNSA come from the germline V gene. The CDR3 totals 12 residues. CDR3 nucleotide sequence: TGTGCCAGCAGCCCCCGGACAGGGCACCCGTCCTTT. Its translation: CASSPRTGHPSF.

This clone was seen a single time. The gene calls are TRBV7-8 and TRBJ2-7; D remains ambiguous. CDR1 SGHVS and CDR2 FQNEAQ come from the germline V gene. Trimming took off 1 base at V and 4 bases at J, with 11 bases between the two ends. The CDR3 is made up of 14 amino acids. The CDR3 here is CASSLGLIRYEQYF. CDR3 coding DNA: TGTGCCAGCAGCTTAGGTCTCATCCGGTACGAGCAGTACTTC.

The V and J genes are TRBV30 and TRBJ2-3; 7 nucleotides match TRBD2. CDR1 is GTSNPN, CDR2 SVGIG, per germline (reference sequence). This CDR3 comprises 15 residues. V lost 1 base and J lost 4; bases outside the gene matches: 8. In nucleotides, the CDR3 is TGTGCCTGGAGTGACCCCGGGAGCGGGGCAGATACGCAGTATTTT. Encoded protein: CAWSDPGSGADTQYF.

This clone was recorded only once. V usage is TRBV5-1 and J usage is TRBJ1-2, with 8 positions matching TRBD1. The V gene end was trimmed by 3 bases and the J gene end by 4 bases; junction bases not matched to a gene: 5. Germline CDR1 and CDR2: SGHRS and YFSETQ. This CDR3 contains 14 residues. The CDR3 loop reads CASSSTGVGYGYTF. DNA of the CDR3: TGCGCCAGCAGCTCGACAGGGGTGGGCTATGGCTACACCTTC.

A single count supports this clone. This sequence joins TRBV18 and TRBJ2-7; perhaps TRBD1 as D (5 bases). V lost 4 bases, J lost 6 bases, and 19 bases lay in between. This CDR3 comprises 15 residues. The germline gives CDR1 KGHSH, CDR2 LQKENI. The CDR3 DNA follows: TGTGCCAGCTCACAATATGGACAAGGGCAAAGCGAGCAGTACTTC. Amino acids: CASSQYGQGQSEQYF.

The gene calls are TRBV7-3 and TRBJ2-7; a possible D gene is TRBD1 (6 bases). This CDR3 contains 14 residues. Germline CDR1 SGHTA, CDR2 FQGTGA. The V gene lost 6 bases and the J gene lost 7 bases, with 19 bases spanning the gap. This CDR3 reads CASSPKTGSGEQYF. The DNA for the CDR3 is TGTGCCAGCAGTCCAAAAACAGGGTCTGGGGAGCAGTACTTC. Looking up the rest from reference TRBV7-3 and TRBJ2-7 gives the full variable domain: GAGVSQTPSNKVTEKGKYVELRCDPISGHTALYWYRQSLGQGPEFLIYFQGTGAADDSGLPNDRFFAVRPEGSVSTLKIQRTERGDSAVYLCASSPKTGSGEQYFGPGTRLTVT.

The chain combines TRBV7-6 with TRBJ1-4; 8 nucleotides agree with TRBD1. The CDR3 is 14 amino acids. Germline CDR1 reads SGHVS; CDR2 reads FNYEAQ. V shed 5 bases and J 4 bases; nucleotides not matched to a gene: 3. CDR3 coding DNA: TGTGCCAGCAGCCTGGGACAGGATAATGAAAAACTGTTTTTT. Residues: CASSLGQDNEKLFF.

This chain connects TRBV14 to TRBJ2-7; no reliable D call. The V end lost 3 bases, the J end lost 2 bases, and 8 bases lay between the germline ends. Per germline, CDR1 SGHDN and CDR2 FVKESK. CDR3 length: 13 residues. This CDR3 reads CASSHILTYEQYF. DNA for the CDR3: TGTGCCAGCAGCCATATACTTACCTACGAGCAGTACTTC.

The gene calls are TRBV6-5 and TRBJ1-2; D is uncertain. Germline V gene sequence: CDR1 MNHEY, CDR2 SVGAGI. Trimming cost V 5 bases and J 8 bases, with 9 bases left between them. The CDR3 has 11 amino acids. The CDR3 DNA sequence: TGTGCCAGCAGTACCGGAGGCGGCTACACCTTC. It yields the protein CASSTGGGYTF.

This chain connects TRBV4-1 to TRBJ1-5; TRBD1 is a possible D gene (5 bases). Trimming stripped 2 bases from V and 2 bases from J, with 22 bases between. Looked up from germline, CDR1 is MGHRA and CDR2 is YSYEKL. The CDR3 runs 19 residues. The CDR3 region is CASSQPFPGREHGNQPQHF. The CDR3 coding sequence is TGCGCCAGCAGCCAACCTTTTCCGGGCAGGGAACATGGCAATCAGCCCCAGCATTTT.

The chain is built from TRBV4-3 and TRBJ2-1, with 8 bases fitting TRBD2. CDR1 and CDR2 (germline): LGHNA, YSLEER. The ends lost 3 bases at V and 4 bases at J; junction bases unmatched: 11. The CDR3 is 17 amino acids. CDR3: CASSHLLSQRGYNEQFF. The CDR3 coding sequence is TGCGCCAGCAGCCACCTACTATCTCAGCGGGGGTACAATGAGCAGTTCTTC.

CDR3 sequence reads: CAWSVGRGSTDTQYF. The CDR3 nucleotides are TGTGCCTGGAGTGTTGGGCGGGGTAGCACAGATACGCAGTATTTT. V and J are TRBV30 and TRBJ2-3; perhaps TRBD2 as D (6 bases). The CDR3 spans 15 residues. Per the germline V gene, CDR1 is GTSNPN and CDR2 is SVGIG (reference sequence). Deletions cut 0 bases from V and 0 bases from J, with 10 bases between.

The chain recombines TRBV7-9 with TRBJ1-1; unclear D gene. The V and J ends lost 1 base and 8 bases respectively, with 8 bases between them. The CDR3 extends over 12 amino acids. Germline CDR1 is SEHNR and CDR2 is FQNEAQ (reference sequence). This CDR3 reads CASSLVAAEAFF. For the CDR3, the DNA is TGTGCCAGCAGCTTAGTGGCGGCCGAAGCTTTCTTT.